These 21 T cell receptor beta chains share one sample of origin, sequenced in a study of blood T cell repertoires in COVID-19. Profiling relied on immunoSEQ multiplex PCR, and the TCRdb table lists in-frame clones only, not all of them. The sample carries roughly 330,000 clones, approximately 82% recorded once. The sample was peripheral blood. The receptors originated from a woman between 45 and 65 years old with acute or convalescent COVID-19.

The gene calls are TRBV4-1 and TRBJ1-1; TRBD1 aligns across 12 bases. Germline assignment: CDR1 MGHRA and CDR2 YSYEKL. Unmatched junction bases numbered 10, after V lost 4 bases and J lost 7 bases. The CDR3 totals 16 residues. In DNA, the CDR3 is TGCGCCAGCAGCCGCTTCCCGGGACAGGGGGCTGGTGAAGCTTTCTTT. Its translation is CASSRFPGQGAGEAFF.

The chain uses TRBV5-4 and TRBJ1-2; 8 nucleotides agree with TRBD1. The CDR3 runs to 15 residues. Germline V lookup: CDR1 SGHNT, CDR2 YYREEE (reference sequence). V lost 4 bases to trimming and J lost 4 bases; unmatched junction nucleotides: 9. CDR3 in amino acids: CASSTPDRGGYGYTF. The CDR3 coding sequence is TGTGCCAGCAGCACCCCCGACAGGGGCGGCTATGGCTACACCTTC.

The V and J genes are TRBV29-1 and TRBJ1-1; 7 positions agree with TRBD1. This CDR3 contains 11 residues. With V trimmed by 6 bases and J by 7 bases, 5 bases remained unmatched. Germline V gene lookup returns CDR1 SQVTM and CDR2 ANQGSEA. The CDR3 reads CSVAGTVEAFF. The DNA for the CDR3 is TGCAGCGTAGCCGGGACAGTTGAAGCTTTCTTT. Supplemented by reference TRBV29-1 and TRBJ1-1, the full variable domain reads SAVISQKPSRDICQRGTSLTIQCQVDSQVTMMFWYRQQPGQSLTLIATANQGSEATYESGFVIDKFPISRPNLTFSTLTVSNMSPEDSSIYLCSVAGTVEAFFGQGTRLTVV.

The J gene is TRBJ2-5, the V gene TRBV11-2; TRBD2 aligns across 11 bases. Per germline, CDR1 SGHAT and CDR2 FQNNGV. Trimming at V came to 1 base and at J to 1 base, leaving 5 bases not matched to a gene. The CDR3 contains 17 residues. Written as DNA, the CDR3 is TGTGCCAGCAGCTTAGTCAGGCTAGCGGGAGGCCAAGAGACCCAGTACTTC. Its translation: CASSLVRLAGGQETQYF.

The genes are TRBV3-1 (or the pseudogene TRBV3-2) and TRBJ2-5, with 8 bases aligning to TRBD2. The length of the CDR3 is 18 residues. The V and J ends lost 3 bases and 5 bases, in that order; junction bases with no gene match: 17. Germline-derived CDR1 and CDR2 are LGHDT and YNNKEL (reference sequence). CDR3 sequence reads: CASSHPGSSGGANETQYF. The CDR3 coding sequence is TGTGCCAGCAGCCATCCTGGTTCATCCGGGGGGGCAAACGAGACCCAGTACTTC.

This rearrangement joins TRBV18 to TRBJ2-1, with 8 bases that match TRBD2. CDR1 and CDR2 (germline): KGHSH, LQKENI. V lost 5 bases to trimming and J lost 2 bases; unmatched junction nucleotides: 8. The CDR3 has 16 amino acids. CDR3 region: CASSSAQAGAYNEQFF. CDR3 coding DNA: TGTGCCAGCTCATCAGCACAAGCGGGGGCCTACAATGAGCAGTTCTTC.

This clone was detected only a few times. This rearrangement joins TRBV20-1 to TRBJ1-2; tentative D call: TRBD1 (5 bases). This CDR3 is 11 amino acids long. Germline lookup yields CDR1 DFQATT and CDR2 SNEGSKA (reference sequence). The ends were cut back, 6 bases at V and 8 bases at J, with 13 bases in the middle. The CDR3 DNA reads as TGCAGTGCACCTGACAGTGGAGGCTACACCTTC. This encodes CSAPDSGGYTF.

CDR3 in amino acids: CASSPRDGTGMNEQFF. The DNA of the CDR3 is TGTGCCAGCAGCCCACGTGACGGGACAGGGATGAATGAGCAGTTCTTC. The genes are TRBV7-7 and TRBJ2-1; 9 bases align to TRBD1. Per germline, CDR1 SSHAT and CDR2 FNYEAQ (reference sequence). V lost 5 bases, J lost 7 bases, and 12 bases stayed unmatched. This CDR3 is 16 amino acids long.

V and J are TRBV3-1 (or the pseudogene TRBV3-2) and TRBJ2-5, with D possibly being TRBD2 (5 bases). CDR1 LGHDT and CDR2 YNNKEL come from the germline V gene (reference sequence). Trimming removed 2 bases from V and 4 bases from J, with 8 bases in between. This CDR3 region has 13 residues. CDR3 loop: CASSQTGGETQYF. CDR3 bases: TGTGCCAGCAGCCAAACCGGAGGAGAGACCCAGTACTTC.

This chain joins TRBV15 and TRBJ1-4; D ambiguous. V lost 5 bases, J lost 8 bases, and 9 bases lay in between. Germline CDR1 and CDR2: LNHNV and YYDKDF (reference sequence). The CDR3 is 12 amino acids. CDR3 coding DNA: TGTGCCACCAGCCGCAAGGAGGAAAAACTGTTTTTT. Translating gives CATSRKEEKLFF. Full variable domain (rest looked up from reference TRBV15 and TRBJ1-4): DAMVIQNPRYQVTQFGKPVTLSCSQTLNHNVMYWYQQKSSQAPKLLFHYYDKDFNNEADTPDNFQSRRPNTSFCFLDIRSPGLGDTAMYLCATSRKEEKLFFGSGTQLSVL.

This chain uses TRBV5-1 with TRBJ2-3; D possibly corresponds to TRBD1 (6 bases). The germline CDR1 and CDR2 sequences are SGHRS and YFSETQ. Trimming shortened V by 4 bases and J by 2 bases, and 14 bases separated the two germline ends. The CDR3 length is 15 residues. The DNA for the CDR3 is TGCGCCAGCAGCCGGACCGGGACACTCACAGATACGCAGTATTTT. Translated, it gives CASSRTGTLTDTQYF.

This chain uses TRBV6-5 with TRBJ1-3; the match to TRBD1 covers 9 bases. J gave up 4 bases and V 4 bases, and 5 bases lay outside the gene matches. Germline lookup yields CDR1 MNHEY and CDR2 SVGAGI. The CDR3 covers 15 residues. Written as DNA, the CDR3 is TGTGCCAGCAGTTTCACAGGGGGCGCCGGAAACACCATATATTTT. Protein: CASSFTGGAGNTIYF.

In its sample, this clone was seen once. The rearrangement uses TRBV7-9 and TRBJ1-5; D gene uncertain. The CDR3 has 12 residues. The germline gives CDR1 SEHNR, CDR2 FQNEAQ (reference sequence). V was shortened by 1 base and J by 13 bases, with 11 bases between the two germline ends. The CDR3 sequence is CASSLGTRGQHF. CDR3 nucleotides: TGTGCCAGCAGCTTAGGCACACGCGGGCAGCATTTT.

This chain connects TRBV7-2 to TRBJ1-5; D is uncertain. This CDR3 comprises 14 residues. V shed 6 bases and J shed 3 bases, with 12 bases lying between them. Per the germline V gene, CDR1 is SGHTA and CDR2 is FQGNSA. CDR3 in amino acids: CASSLGSLNQPQHF. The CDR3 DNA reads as TGTGCCAGCAGTCTAGGGAGTCTCAATCAGCCCCAGCATTTT.

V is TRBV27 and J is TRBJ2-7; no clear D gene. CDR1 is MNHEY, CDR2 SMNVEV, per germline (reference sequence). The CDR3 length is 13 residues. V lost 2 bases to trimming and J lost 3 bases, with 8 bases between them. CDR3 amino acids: CASSLGTDYEQYF. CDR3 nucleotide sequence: TGTGCCAGCAGTTTAGGAACAGACTACGAGCAGTACTTC.

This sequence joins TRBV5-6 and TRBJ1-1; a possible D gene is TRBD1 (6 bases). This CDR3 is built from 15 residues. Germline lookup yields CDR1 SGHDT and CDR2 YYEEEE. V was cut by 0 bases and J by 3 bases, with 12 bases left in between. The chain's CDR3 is CASSLVGTPYTEAFF. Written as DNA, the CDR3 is TGTGCCAGCAGCTTGGTAGGGACACCTTACACTGAAGCTTTCTTT.

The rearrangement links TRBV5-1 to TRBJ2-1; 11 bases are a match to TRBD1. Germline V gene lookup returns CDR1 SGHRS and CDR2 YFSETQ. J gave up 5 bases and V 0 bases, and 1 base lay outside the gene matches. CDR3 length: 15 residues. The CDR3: CASSLGDRGNNEQFF. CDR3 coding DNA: TGCGCCAGCAGCTTGGGGGACAGGGGGAACAATGAGCAGTTCTTC.

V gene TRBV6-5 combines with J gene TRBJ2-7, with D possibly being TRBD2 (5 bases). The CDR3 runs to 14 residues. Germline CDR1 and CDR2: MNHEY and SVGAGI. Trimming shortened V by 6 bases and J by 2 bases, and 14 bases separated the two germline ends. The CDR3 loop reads CASRAPRDTYEQYF. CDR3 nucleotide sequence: TGTGCCAGCAGAGCCCCACGGGATACCTACGAGCAGTACTTC.

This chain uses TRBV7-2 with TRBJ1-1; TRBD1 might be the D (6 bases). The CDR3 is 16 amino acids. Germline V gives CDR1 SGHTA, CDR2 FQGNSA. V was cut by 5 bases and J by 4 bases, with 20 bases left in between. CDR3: CASSPLGARGGTEAFF. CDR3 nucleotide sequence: TGTGCCAGCAGCCCTCTCGGGGCCAGGGGTGGCACTGAAGCTTTCTTT.

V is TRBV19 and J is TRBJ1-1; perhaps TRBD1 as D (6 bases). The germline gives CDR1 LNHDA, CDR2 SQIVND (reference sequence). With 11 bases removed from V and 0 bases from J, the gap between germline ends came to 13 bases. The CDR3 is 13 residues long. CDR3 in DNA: TGTGCCGCGGCTCGGACAGTGAACACTGAAGCTTTCTTT. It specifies CAAARTVNTEAFF.

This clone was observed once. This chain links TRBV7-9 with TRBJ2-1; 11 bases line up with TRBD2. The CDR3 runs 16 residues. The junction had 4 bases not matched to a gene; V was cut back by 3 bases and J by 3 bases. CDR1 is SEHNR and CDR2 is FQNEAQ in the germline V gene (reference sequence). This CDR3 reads CASSFTSGRHYNEQFF. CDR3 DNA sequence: TGTGCCAGCAGCTTTACTAGCGGGAGACACTACAATGAGCAGTTCTTC.